The 22 T cell receptor beta chains below were found in one sample sequenced in a study of blood T cell repertoires in COVID-19. Measured with immunoSEQ multiplex PCR; TCRdb has only the in-frame clones, and not every one. This table has some 69,000 clones, roughly nine tenths appearing once. Sequencing was performed on peripheral blood. The receptors shown here come from a woman in her forties or fifties with active COVID-19.

The rearrangement links TRBV9 to TRBJ2-3; D perhaps matches TRBD2 (6 bases). The CDR3 sequence is 16 residues long. Looked up from germline, CDR1 is SGDLS and CDR2 is YYNGEE. Trimming took 7 bases from V and 2 from J, leaving 20 bases between them. The DNA of the CDR3 is TGTGCCAGCTCAATGGAGGCGGGACGATACACAGATACGCAGTATTTT. It translates to CASSMEAGRYTDTQYF.

The genes are TRBV19 and TRBJ2-7, with TRBD1 identical over 7 bases. The CDR3 loop spans 15 amino acids. Losses at the gene ends were 4 bases for V and 0 bases for J; bases not matched to a gene: 6. Looked up from germline, CDR1 is LNHDA and CDR2 is SQIVND (reference sequence). CDR3 sequence: CASSTYRGTSYEQYF. The CDR3 region has the DNA TGTGCCAGTAGTACCTACAGGGGAACCTCCTACGAGCAGTACTTC. Full variable domain (rest looked up from reference TRBV19 and TRBJ2-7): DGGITQSPKYLFRKEGQNVTLSCEQNLNHDAMYWYRQDPGQGLRLIYYSQIVNDFQKGDIAEGYSVSREKKESFPLTVTSAQKNPTAFYLCASSTYRGTSYEQYFGPGTRLTVT.

This clone is a singleton in its sample. The chain joins TRBV5-8 to TRBJ2-3; D unclear. The CDR3 has 13 residues. Per the germline V gene, CDR1 is SGHTS and CDR2 is YDEGEE. The ends were cut back, 1 base at V and 6 bases at J, with 9 bases in the middle. This CDR3 reads CASSLKSYDTQYF. As DNA, the CDR3 is TGTGCCAGCAGCTTGAAGAGTTACGATACGCAGTATTTT.

The DNA of the CDR3 is TGCAGTGCTAGTCGAAGAGCGGGAGTAGGGTACAATGAGCAGTTCTTC. This codes for CSASRRAGVGYNEQFF. The chain employs TRBV20-1 and TRBJ2-1; 8 bases are a match to TRBD2. V gave up 3 bases and J gave up 4 bases; unmatched junction bases: 11. The CDR3 runs 16 residues. CDR1 and CDR2 from the germline V gene are DFQATT and SNEGSKA (reference sequence).

The rearrangement links TRBV3-1 (or the pseudogene TRBV3-2) to TRBJ2-5; no firm D call. Trimming left V 7 bases short and J 1 base short, with 10 bases between. CDR1 is LGHDT, CDR2 YNNKEL, per germline (reference sequence). The CDR3 is made up of 13 amino acids. The DNA of the CDR3 is TGTGCCAGCACCTACCACGCCCAAGAGACCCAGTACTTC. Its translation is CASTYHAQETQYF.

The rearrangement links TRBV2 to TRBJ2-3; 12 bases match TRBD2. This CDR3 is built from 15 residues. V dropped 6 bases and J dropped 4; count of bases not matched to a gene: 5. The germline V gene has CDR1 SNHLY and CDR2 FYNNEI. The chain's CDR3 is CASSPGLAGSDTQYF. CDR3 DNA: TGTGCCAGCAGCCCAGGACTAGCGGGATCAGATACGCAGTATTTT.

The chain couples TRBV3-1 (or the pseudogene TRBV3-2) to TRBJ2-1; 8 bases match TRBD1. Trimming at V came to 0 bases and at J to 3 bases, leaving 4 bases not matched to a gene. Germline CDR1 LGHDT, CDR2 YNNKEL (reference sequence). The CDR3 covers 16 residues. CDR3 sequence (DNA): TGTGCCAGCAGCCAAGATGGCAGGGGGCGCTACAATGAGCAGTTCTTC. This translates into CASSQDGRGRYNEQFF.

The chain is built from TRBV5-6 and TRBJ2-2; weak D call: TRBD1 (5 bases). The CDR3 runs 15 residues. The germline V gene encodes CDR1 SGHDT and CDR2 YYEEEE. Between the trimmed V and J ends, which lost 0 bases and 1 base, there was a span of 7 bases. The CDR3 DNA is TGTGCCAGCAGCTTGGGACAGAGGAACACCGGGGAGCTGTTTTTT. Translating it yields CASSLGQRNTGELFF.

The chain joins TRBV7-9 to TRBJ1-2; perhaps TRBD1 as D (5 bases). The V and J ends lost 4 bases and 7 bases respectively, with 22 bases between them. The CDR3 loop spans 16 amino acids. Per germline, CDR1 SEHNR and CDR2 FQNEAQ (reference sequence). The CDR3 loop is CASSSFTGRKGTGYTF. CDR3 in DNA: TGTGCCAGCAGCTCCTTTACCGGGAGGAAGGGGACTGGCTACACCTTC.

This rearrangement joins TRBV4-1 to TRBJ2-1; 7 bases are a match to TRBD2. This CDR3 spans 15 amino acids. V was pared by 0 bases and J by 3 bases, with 2 bases of the junction left unmatched. Germline values: CDR1 MGHRA, CDR2 YSYEKL. CDR3 protein: CASSQDGGGYNEQFF. The CDR3 coding sequence is TGCGCCAGCAGCCAAGATGGGGGGGGCTACAATGAGCAGTTCTTC.

This chain joins TRBV7-2 and TRBJ2-1, with 8 bases that match TRBD2. This CDR3 has 14 amino acids. V trimming: 4 bases; J trimming: 6 bases; junction bases outside the gene matches: 5. Germline CDR1 SGHTA, CDR2 FQGNSA. CDR3 DNA sequence: TGTGCCAGCAGCTGGGGACTAGTTGGCAATGAGCAGTTCTTC. It codes for CASSWGLVGNEQFF.

The rearrangement joins TRBV15 to TRBJ1-4, with D perhaps matching TRBD1 (5 bases). V gave up 6 bases and J gave up 7 bases, with 15 bases separating them. This CDR3 is 14 amino acids long. From germline, CDR1 is LNHNV and CDR2 YYDKDF (reference sequence). The CDR3 loop reads CATRNRQGGEKLFF. DNA of the CDR3: TGTGCCACCAGAAACAGGCAGGGTGGTGAAAAACTGTTTTTT.

The genes are TRBV29-1 and TRBJ1-1, with D maybe TRBD1 (5 bases). Germline V lookup: CDR1 SQVTM, CDR2 ANQGSEA. Trimming removed 4 bases at V and 1 base at J, with 10 bases between. CDR3 length: 13 residues. CDR3 DNA: TGCAGCGTTGCAGGGTCATCGAACACTGAAGCTTTCTTT. This encodes CSVAGSSNTEAFF.

The chain has TRBV29-1 and TRBJ2-7, with 9 nucleotides matching TRBD1. J gave up 7 bases and V 6 bases, and 10 bases lay outside the gene matches. Germline CDR1 SQVTM, CDR2 ANQGSEA. This CDR3 is built from 13 residues. Here the CDR3 reads CSVYRDRAQEQYF. CDR3 DNA sequence: TGCAGCGTATACCGGGACAGGGCGCAGGAGCAGTACTTC.

The CDR3 region has the DNA TGTGCCAGCAGCCAAGATCGGCCCGCAGGGGGCTACTACGAGCAGTACTTC. This encodes CASSQDRPAGGYYEQYF. This chain joins TRBV4-2 and TRBJ2-7; 8 bases line up with TRBD1. CDR1 and CDR2 (germline): LGHNA, YNFKEQ. This CDR3 comprises 17 residues. J lost 3 bases, V lost 0 bases, and 10 bases had no gene match.

J is TRBJ2-5 and V is TRBV5-8, with 7 bases aligning to TRBD1. Losses at the gene ends were 2 bases for V and 6 bases for J; bases not matched to a gene: 10. CDR3 size: 15 residues. CDR1 and CDR2 from the germline V gene are SGHTS and YDEGEE. CDR3: CASSFLRGPGKTQYF. CDR3 sequence (DNA): TGTGCCAGCAGCTTCTTAAGGGGGCCCGGGAAGACCCAGTACTTC.

V usage is TRBV9 and J usage is TRBJ2-2, with D possibly being TRBD1 (5 bases). The CDR3 covers 15 residues. V was pared by 0 bases and J by 3 bases, with 9 bases between. Germline V CDR1 and CDR2: SGDLS, YYNGEE. CDR3: CASSVVPGHTGELFF. The CDR3 DNA follows: TGTGCCAGCAGCGTAGTCCCAGGGCACACCGGGGAGCTGTTTTTT.

J is TRBJ2-2 and V is TRBV3-1 (or the pseudogene TRBV3-2); possibly TRBD2 for D (5 bases). The CDR3 has 16 amino acids. Germline assignment: CDR1 LGHDT and CDR2 YNNKEL (reference sequence). V shed 1 base and J shed 2 bases, with 11 bases lying between them. In DNA, the CDR3 is TGTGCCAGCAGCCAAGTTGGGCTAGCCAACACCGGGGAGCTGTTTTTT. It encodes CASSQVGLANTGELFF.

V is TRBV18 and J is TRBJ2-3; 8 nucleotides align to TRBD2. Germline V gives CDR1 KGHSH, CDR2 LQKENI. The V and J ends lost 2 bases and 2 bases, in that order; junction bases with no gene match: 9. There are 17 residues in the CDR3. CDR3 sequence: CASSPKGLVTSTDTQYF. CDR3 sequence (DNA): TGTGCCAGCTCACCAAAGGGACTAGTGACATCCACAGATACGCAGTATTTT.

This clone was seen once. The rearrangement uses TRBV19 and TRBJ1-5; possible D gene TRBD1, 5 bases. This CDR3 comprises 14 residues. The germline CDR1 and CDR2 sequences are LNHDA and SQIVND (reference sequence). V was clipped by 11 bases and J by 8 bases, with 22 bases between them. This CDR3 is CASSRGLRGEPQHF. As DNA, the CDR3 is TGTGCCTCCAGCCGGGGGTTAAGGGGTGAGCCCCAGCATTTT.

The rearrangement links TRBV2 to TRBJ2-3; D is uncertain. The length of the CDR3 is 14 residues. Trimming cost V 0 bases and J 1 base, with 5 bases left between them. Germline V gene data show CDR1 as SNHLY and CDR2 as FYNNEI. The CDR3 sequence is CASSEASRTDTQYF. CDR3 coding DNA: TGTGCCAGCAGTGAAGCGAGCCGCACAGATACGCAGTATTTT.

This chain joins TRBV3-1 (or the pseudogene TRBV3-2) and TRBJ2-1; TRBD2 aligns across 9 bases. With V trimmed by 0 bases and J by 12 bases, 12 bases remained unmatched. In germline, CDR1 is LGHDT, CDR2 YNNKEL (reference sequence). The CDR3 contains 16 residues. CDR3 protein: CASSQDQTSGRIGQFF. CDR3 DNA: TGTGCCAGCAGCCAAGATCAGACTAGCGGCAGGATTGGGCAGTTCTTC.